One and the same sample provided the 12 T cell receptor beta chains below, sequenced in a study of beta chain features in type 1 diabetes (dated by TCRdb to 2017 to 2018). Antigen specificity for these receptors is unknown. Preparation of the library involved the immunoSEQ multiplex PCR assay. The entire isolated RNA was reverse transcribed using the High Capacity cDNA Reverse Transcription Kit, and thus expressed TCRB transcripts were sequenced. TCRdb's version of the immuneACCESS table is confined to in-frame rearrangements and falls short of the full clone set. An unresolved V gene accounts for under half of the shortfall where checked; the remainder is of unknown origin. This sample has around 250,000 clones in its table, and roughly a quarter of those were observed once. Around 0.012% of the sample comes from the top ten. The paper's findings and limits, for the study overall: Type 1 diabetes patients showed a moderate but significant shortening of TCRB CDR3 length in all four CD4+ subsets.

Material for sequencing was naive CD4+ T cells from blood. The intended sense of this specimen's cell subset or site label: true naive CD4+ T cells. All receptors come from a woman in her 30s with type 1 diabetes.

The chain couples TRBV27 to TRBJ2-7; 8 positions agree with TRBD2. Trimming at V came to 3 bases and at J to 2 bases, leaving 6 bases not matched to a gene. The CDR3 consists of 15 residues. Germline V gene data show CDR1 as MNHEY and CDR2 as SMNVEV (reference sequence). For the CDR3, the DNA is TGTGCCAGCAGTTTGATACTAGCGGCCACCTACGAGCAGTACTTC. It yields the protein CASSLILAATYEQYF.

V usage is TRBV4-2 and J usage is TRBJ2-7; 11 positions match TRBD2. J lost 3 bases, V lost 7 bases, and 5 bases had no gene match. This CDR3 comprises 14 residues. Germline loops: CDR1 LGHNA, CDR2 YNFKEQ. CDR3 DNA sequence: TGTGCCAGCACCCAGACTAGCGGGAACTACGAGCAGTACTTC. Translation gives CASTQTSGNYEQYF.

The chain recombines TRBV30 with TRBJ2-3; TRBD2 aligns across 7 bases. Unmatched junction bases numbered 8, after V lost 8 bases and J lost 6 bases. This CDR3 spans 12 amino acids. Germline V lookup: CDR1 GTSNPN, CDR2 SVGIG (reference sequence). The CDR3 is CASLGGGDTQYF. CDR3 in DNA: TGTGCCAGCCTGGGGGGAGGGGATACGCAGTATTTT.

This clone was counted a few times. The CDR3 nucleotides read TGTGCCCCGGGTGACGCCGGGGAGCTGTTTTTT. Protein product: CAPGDAGELFF. This sequence joins TRBV30 and TRBJ2-2; D unresolved. Germline CDR1 is GTSNPN and CDR2 is SVGIG (reference sequence). This CDR3 region has 11 residues. The V end was cut by 8 bases, the J end by 6 bases, with 10 bases between.

The rearrangement joins TRBV30 to TRBJ2-3, with D possibly being TRBD2 (6 bases). V lost 2 bases and J 2 bases, leaving 17 bases between the germline ends. CDR1 and CDR2 from the germline V gene are GTSNPN and SVGIG (reference sequence). The CDR3 is 16 residues long. The CDR3 DNA follows: TGTGCCTGGAGTACATTGCTAGCGACAGACACAGATACGCAGTATTTT. It yields the protein CAWSTLLATDTDTQYF.

This clone was seen a few times. The chain couples TRBV29-1 to TRBJ2-1; D may be TRBD2 (5 bases). Germline assignment: CDR1 SQVTM and CDR2 ANQGSEA. Trimming cost V 4 bases and J 5 bases, with 9 bases left between them. The CDR3 spans 12 residues. In nucleotides, the CDR3 is TGCAGCGTTGGGCGGGCCGACAATGAGCAGTTCTTC. Protein sequence: CSVGRADNEQFF.

The chain uses TRBV5-1 and TRBJ2-5, with D possibly being TRBD1 (5 bases). This CDR3 is 14 amino acids long. V was trimmed by 4 bases and J by 2 bases, leaving 12 bases between them. Germline V gene data show CDR1 as SGHRS and CDR2 as YFSETQ. CDR3 protein: CASSATTVQETQYF. The CDR3, as DNA: TGCGCCAGCAGCGCAACGACAGTTCAAGAGACCCAGTACTTC.

There are a few counts of this clone. The gene calls are TRBV5-1 and TRBJ2-2; maybe TRBD1 (6 bases). The V end lost 5 bases, the J end lost 2 bases, and 10 bases lay between the germline ends. This CDR3 region has 14 residues. Looked up from germline, CDR1 is SGHRS and CDR2 is YFSETQ. In DNA form, the CDR3 reads TGCGCCAGCAGACAGGGCACCAACACCGGGGAGCTGTTTTTT. Translated: CASRQGTNTGELFF. The full variable domain, in which reference TRBV5-1 and TRBJ2-2 provide the parts outside the CDR3, is KAGVTQTPRYLIKTRGQQVTLSCSPISGHRSVSWYQQTPGQGLQFLFEYFSETQRNKGNFPGRFSGRQFSNSRSEMNVSTLELGDSALYLCASRQGTNTGELFFGEGSRLTVL.

The J gene is TRBJ1-2, the V gene TRBV9; D unresolved. CDR1 SGDLS and CDR2 YYNGEE come from the germline V gene. Between the trimmed V and J ends, which lost 4 bases and 5 bases, there was a span of 15 bases. The CDR3 length is 14 residues. The CDR3 sequence: CASSPQTTGYGYTF. For the CDR3, the DNA is TGTGCCAGCAGCCCCCAAACTACGGGGTATGGCTACACCTTC. Filled out from reference TRBV9 and TRBJ1-2, the complete variable domain reads DSGVTQTPKHLITATGQRVTLRCSPRSGDLSVYWYQQSLDQGLQFLIQYYNGEERAKGNILERFSAQQFPDLHSELNLSSLELGDSALYFCASSPQTTGYGYTFGSGTRLTVV.

The V call is TRBV30, the J call TRBJ1-4; D is uncertain. The V end was cut by 0 bases, the J end by 7 bases, with 9 bases between. The CDR3 spans 13 residues. In germline, CDR1 is GTSNPN, CDR2 SVGIG (reference sequence). DNA for the CDR3: TGTGCCTGGAGTGTACAGAACGGTGAAAAACTGTTTTTT. As protein: CAWSVQNGEKLFF.

V gene TRBV6-6 combines with J gene TRBJ1-1; D gene uncertain. The germline gives CDR1 MNHNY, CDR2 SVGAGI (reference sequence). This CDR3 region has 13 residues. Trimming left V 2 bases short and J 3 bases short, with 7 bases between. The CDR3 protein is CASSYGGDTEAFF. Here the CDR3 DNA reads TGTGCCAGCAGTTACGGCGGGGACACTGAAGCTTTCTTT.

The rearrangement uses TRBV11-2 and TRBJ2-3; D gene ambiguous. The CDR3 spans 14 residues. The germline V gene has CDR1 SGHAT and CDR2 FQNNGV. Deletions cut 1 base from V and 4 bases from J, with 9 bases between. The CDR3 region is CASSLGGEADTQYF. CDR3 sequence (DNA): TGTGCCAGCAGCTTAGGAGGTGAGGCAGATACGCAGTATTTT.